Below are 27 T cell receptor beta chains sequenced from a single sample in a study of cytomegalovirus exposure and HLA in healthy donors. Only in-frame clones appear in the TCRdb table, and some are missing; sequencing was by immunoSEQ multiplex PCR. The sample includes roughly 120,000 clones, about 92% of them seen just once. The specimen sequenced was PBMCs. The receptors were sampled from a woman under 30 in good health and CMV-seronegative.

V gene TRBV6-5 combines with J gene TRBJ2-7; no definite D call. Germline CDR1 reads MNHEY; CDR2 reads SVGAGI. The CDR3 length is 14 residues. Deletions cut 5 bases from V and 4 bases from J, with 15 bases between. DNA for the CDR3: TGTGCCAGCAGTCCTCTAGAAGATGAGTACGAGCAGTACTTC. Its translation: CASSPLEDEYEQYF.

CDR3 loop: CASSLGHRDEQFF. In DNA form, the CDR3 reads TGTGCCAGCAGCTTGGGACATAGGGATGAGCAGTTCTTC. The chain combines TRBV7-2 with TRBJ2-1; the D gene is possibly TRBD1 (6 bases). V was shortened by 3 bases and J by 8 bases, with 11 bases between the two germline ends. Germline values: CDR1 SGHTA, CDR2 FQGNSA. This CDR3 is built from 13 residues.

The CDR3: CASSRRPNGVETQYF. The CDR3 bases are TGCGCCAGCTCCCGGAGGCCGAATGGGGTAGAGACCCAGTACTTC. The chain couples TRBV23-1 to TRBJ2-5; possible D gene TRBD2, 5 bases. TRBV23-1 carries the ORF label, with uncertain function. CDR3 length equals 15 residues. Trimming shortened V by 8 bases and J by 4 bases, and 20 bases separated the two germline ends.

This clone has a handful of counts. The chain is built from TRBV28 and TRBJ1-2, with TRBD1 identical over 7 bases. Losses at the gene ends were 7 bases for V and 7 bases for J; bases not matched to a gene: 9. Germline V gene data show CDR1 as MDHEN and CDR2 as SYDVKM. The CDR3 has 13 residues. This CDR3 reads CASTLQGKSGYTF. DNA of the CDR3: TGTGCCAGCACCCTACAGGGGAAGAGTGGCTACACCTTC.

This clone appeared once. The V call is TRBV30, the J call TRBJ2-2, with D perhaps matching TRBD1 (6 bases). V shed 3 bases and J shed 7 bases, with 12 bases lying between them. CDR1 is GTSNPN and CDR2 is SVGIG in the germline V gene (reference sequence). The CDR3 loop spans 13 amino acids. This CDR3 reads CAWRQGGNGELFF. In nucleotides, the CDR3 is TGTGCCTGGAGACAGGGTGGTAACGGGGAGCTGTTTTTT.

The chain joins TRBV4-1 to TRBJ2-2; no reliable D call. The CDR3 sequence is 13 residues long. V lost 0 bases and J 6 bases, leaving 5 bases between the germline ends. Germline CDR1 reads MGHRA; CDR2 reads YSYEKL. The CDR3 DNA reads TGCGCCAGCAGCCAAGATCCATCCGGGGAGCTGTTTTTT. Translated, it gives CASSQDPSGELFF.

J is TRBJ2-2 and V is TRBV5-1; 7 bases align to TRBD2. CDR3 length: 15 amino acids. The ends lost 4 bases at V and 5 bases at J; junction bases unmatched: 8. The germline V gene has CDR1 SGHRS and CDR2 YFSETQ. The CDR3 DNA reads TGCGCCAGCAGCAATGCCTCAGCGGGGACCGGGGAGCTGTTTTTT. It translates to CASSNASAGTGELFF.

The chain combines TRBV2 with TRBJ1-5; D ambiguous. The V end lost 5 bases, the J end lost 1 base, and 12 bases lay between the germline ends. The CDR3 has 15 amino acids. In germline, CDR1 is SNHLY, CDR2 FYNNEI. This chain's CDR3 is CASSLREPSNQPQHF. CDR3 bases: TGTGCCAGCAGTCTACGGGAGCCAAGCAATCAGCCCCAGCATTTT.

The genes are TRBV7-9 and TRBJ2-1, with D possibly TRBD2 on 6 matching bases. The CDR3 spans 16 residues. V lost 5 bases and J lost 5, with 19 bases in between. Germline CDR1 SEHNR, CDR2 FQNEAQ (reference sequence). CDR3 loop: CASSRPEGIRDNEQFF. The CDR3 DNA reads as TGTGCCAGCAGCCGACCGGAGGGTATACGGGACAATGAGCAGTTCTTC. Full variable domain (remainder filled in from reference TRBV7-9 and TRBJ2-1): DTGVSQNPRHKITKRGQNVTFRCDPISEHNRLYWYRQTLGQGPEFLTYFQNEAQLEKSRLLSDRFSAERPKGSFSTLEIQRTEQGDSAMYLCASSRPEGIRDNEQFFGPGTRLTVL.

This chain uses TRBV27 with TRBJ1-5, with TRBD1 identical over 10 bases. V dropped 6 bases and J dropped 3; count of bases not matched to a gene: 5. In germline, CDR1 is MNHEY, CDR2 SMNVEV (reference sequence). This CDR3 is 15 amino acids long. The CDR3 sequence is CASSPRQGANQPQHF. CDR3 nucleotide sequence: TGTGCCAGCAGCCCAAGACAGGGGGCCAATCAGCCCCAGCATTTT.

J is TRBJ2-7 and V is TRBV7-2; 8 nucleotides agree with TRBD1. Germline V CDR1 and CDR2: SGHTA, FQGNSA. The V and J ends lost 5 bases and 2 bases, in that order; junction bases with no gene match: 5. The CDR3 contains 14 residues. The CDR3 region has the DNA TGTGCCAGCAGCCGAGACAGGGGCCCCTACGAGCAGTACTTC. This encodes CASSRDRGPYEQYF.

V and J are TRBV6-5 and TRBJ2-1, with 7 bases aligning to TRBD1. The CDR3 totals 16 residues. V lost 2 bases, J lost 5 bases, and 9 bases stayed unmatched. CDR1 MNHEY and CDR2 SVGAGI come from the germline V gene. The CDR3 region has the DNA TGTGCCAGCAGTTACCTCGGACAGGTTGGGAACAATGAGCAGTTCTTC. It encodes CASSYLGQVGNNEQFF.

The chain carries TRBV5-1 and TRBJ2-2; the match to TRBD2 covers 16 bases. The CDR3 is made up of 18 amino acids. Trimming took 3 bases from V and 2 from J; bases not matched to a gene: 4. Germline V gives CDR1 SGHRS, CDR2 YFSETQ. CDR3 DNA: TGCGCCAGCAGCTCGGGACTAGCGGGAGGGCCAAACACCGGGGAGCTGTTTTTT. This encodes CASSSGLAGGPNTGELFF.

The chain has TRBV30 and TRBJ2-1; perhaps TRBD2 as D (6 bases). This CDR3 comprises 14 residues. The V end lost 5 bases, the J end lost 3 bases, and 14 bases lay between the germline ends. Per the germline V gene, CDR1 is GTSNPN and CDR2 is SVGIG (reference sequence). For the CDR3, the DNA is TGTGCCTGGGCGAGGCGGGGAGACTACAATGAGCAGTTCTTC. Translation gives CAWARRGDYNEQFF.

The rearrangement links TRBV4-1 to TRBJ2-3; 8 positions match TRBD2. CDR1 MGHRA and CDR2 YSYEKL come from the germline V gene. The CDR3 loop spans 16 amino acids. With V trimmed by 4 bases and J by 4 bases, 10 bases remained unmatched. The CDR3: CASSPLGREGPDTQYF. The CDR3 DNA is TGCGCCAGCAGCCCCCTGGGACGGGAGGGCCCAGATACGCAGTATTTT.

The chain recombines TRBV5-6 with TRBJ2-7; D is perhaps TRBD1 (6 bases). Trimming shortened V by 2 bases and J by 0 bases, and 21 bases separated the two germline ends. This CDR3 contains 18 residues. Germline V gene lookup returns CDR1 SGHDT and CDR2 YYEEEE. This CDR3 is CASSFLLHRRGSSYEQYF. The CDR3 bases are TGTGCCAGCAGCTTCCTCCTTCATCGCAGGGGTTCCTCCTACGAGCAGTACTTC. Full variable domain (outside the CDR3, taken from reference TRBV5-6 and TRBJ2-7): DAGVTQSPTHLIKTRGQQVTLRCSPKSGHDTVSWYQQALGQGPQFIFQYYEEEERQRGNFPDRFSGHQFPNYSSELNVNALLLGDSALYLCASSFLLHRRGSSYEQYFGPGTRLTVT.

This chain's CDR3 is CASSLVLSSYEQYF. The CDR3 DNA sequence: TGTGCCAGCAGCTTAGTACTTAGCTCCTACGAGCAGTACTTC. This rearrangement joins TRBV11-2 to TRBJ2-7, with unresolved D. The CDR3 spans 14 residues. V was shortened by 1 base and J by 0 bases, with 7 bases between the two germline ends. CDR1 and CDR2 from the germline V gene are SGHAT and FQNNGV.

This clone was found a few times. The V gene is TRBV7-8, the J gene TRBJ2-7; weak D call: TRBD1 (5 bases). Germline V gene sequence: CDR1 SGHVS, CDR2 FQNEAQ. The CDR3 is 13 residues long. V gave up 3 bases and J gave up 5 bases, with 11 bases separating them. The CDR3 region has the DNA TGTGCCAGCAGCTTGGCAGGGTTGGACGAGCAGTACTTC. Translation: CASSLAGLDEQYF.

The chain is built from TRBV25-1 and TRBJ1-2; 10 nucleotides line up with TRBD1. This CDR3 has 15 amino acids. The V and J ends lost 4 bases and 4 bases, in that order; junction bases with no gene match: 6. Germline CDR1 reads MGHDK; CDR2 reads SYGVNS. The CDR3 region is CASSVGQGESYGYTF. The CDR3 DNA sequence: TGTGCCAGCAGTGTCGGACAGGGGGAGTCCTATGGCTACACCTTC.

CDR3 region: CASSFIGGNEQYF. CDR3 in DNA: TGTGCCAGCAGCTTTATCGGGGGGAACGAGCAGTACTTC. The chain joins TRBV7-9 to TRBJ2-7, with TRBD2 matching over 7 bases. The CDR3 has 13 amino acids. V was pared by 3 bases and J by 5 bases, with 4 bases of the junction left unmatched. Germline-derived CDR1 and CDR2 are SEHNR and FQNEAQ (reference sequence).

This clone was found once. The J gene is TRBJ2-2, the V gene TRBV5-1, with 10 bases that match TRBD2. This CDR3 has 16 residues. Germline-derived CDR1 and CDR2 are SGHRS and YFSETQ. V shed 0 bases and J 2 bases; nucleotides not matched to a gene: 1. CDR3 bases: TGCGCCAGCAGCTTGGTAGCGGGGGGAAACACCGGGGAGCTGTTTTTT. The encoded protein is CASSLVAGGNTGELFF.

This clone was seen only once. This chain joins TRBV7-2 and TRBJ2-7, with D possibly matching TRBD1 (5 bases). CDR3 size: 14 residues. Germline values: CDR1 SGHTA, CDR2 FQGNSA. The germline V and J ends were trimmed by 6 bases and 3 bases, with 15 bases remaining between them. The CDR3: CASSSDRYYYEQYF. The CDR3 DNA follows: TGTGCCAGCAGTTCAGACAGATATTACTACGAGCAGTACTTC.

The chain combines TRBV15 with TRBJ1-5, with D maybe TRBD1 (6 bases). The V gene's germline CDR1 is LNHNV and CDR2 YYDKDF (reference sequence). The CDR3 is 13 amino acids. V was cut by 6 bases and J by 2 bases, with 8 bases left in between. The CDR3, as DNA: TGTGCCACCAGTGACAGGCGCAATCAGCCCCAGCATTTT. Protein sequence: CATSDRRNQPQHF.

Only one count was recorded for this clone. The V and J genes are TRBV25-1 and TRBJ1-4; TRBD1 matches 9 bases. V gave up 7 bases and J gave up 8 bases; unmatched junction bases: 20. The V gene's germline CDR1 is MGHDK and CDR2 SYGVNS. The CDR3 runs 18 residues. CDR3: CASTPREDRGVENEKLFF. The CDR3 coding sequence is TGTGCCAGCACACCTCGCGAGGACAGGGGTGTCGAGAACGAAAAACTGTTTTTT.

The gene calls are TRBV6-1 and TRBJ2-1; a possible D gene is TRBD1 (6 bases). This CDR3 has 14 residues. CDR1 is MNHNS, CDR2 SASEGT, per germline. V was trimmed by 7 bases and J by 7 bases, leaving 17 bases between them. The CDR3: CASILGQIWNEQFF. The CDR3 coding sequence is TGTGCCAGCATCCTTGGACAGATATGGAATGAGCAGTTCTTC.

In DNA form, the CDR3 reads TGTGCCAGCAGTGAGACGGGACAGGTAACAGATACGCAGTATTTT. Protein product: CASSETGQVTDTQYF. The chain recombines TRBV6-1 with TRBJ2-3; 8 bases fit TRBD1. The CDR3 contains 15 residues. V shed 3 bases, J shed 3 bases, and the junction held 5 bases outside the gene matches. Germline V lookup: CDR1 MNHNS, CDR2 SASEGT.

V is TRBV5-1 and J is TRBJ1-2; D is unclear. The CDR3 length is 14 residues. CDR1 SGHRS and CDR2 YFSETQ come from the germline V gene. Trimming removed 4 bases from V and 4 bases from J, with 14 bases in between. DNA of the CDR3: TGCGCCAGCAGCGGCTCAACGGGTACCTATGGCTACACCTTC. Translated, it gives CASSGSTGTYGYTF.